These 6 T cell receptor beta chains were sequenced from one sample in a study of naive and memory T cell subsets. Two oligonucleotides, mixed equimolar, formed the beta constant-region primer covering TRBC1 and TRBC2. The ligated cDNA underwent four PCR rounds using SP2 and nested alpha and beta constant-region primers. TCRdb recomputed calls from the UMI-ligation and nested PCR reads with MiXCR, one row per CDR3 protein. Here the sample spans about 82,000 distinct CDR3 sequences, around 9% being singletons. Sequenced material: naive CD8+ T cells from blood. Source of these receptors: a human donor in good health.

The chain links TRBV28 to TRBJ2-1; the D gene is possibly TRBD2 (7 bases). Deletions cut 8 bases from V and 1 base from J, with 12 bases between. Germline V lookup: CDR1 MDHEN, CDR2 SYDVKM. The CDR3 runs 14 residues. The CDR3 DNA reads as TGTGCCAGCGTCGGGGGGCCTTCCTACAATGAGCAGTTCTTC. Translated, it gives CASVGGPSYNEQFF.

This clonotype was observed a few times. This chain links TRBV25-1 with TRBJ2-1; no firm D call. The CDR3 totals 15 residues. Trimming cost V 3 bases and J 6 bases, with 15 bases left between them. Germline-derived CDR1 and CDR2 are MGHDK and SYGVNS. CDR3 loop: CASSELRATGNEQFF. CDR3 DNA sequence: TGTGCCAGCAGTGAGTTACGCGCGACCGGCAATGAGCAGTTCTTC. Drawing the rest from reference TRBV25-1 and TRBJ2-1, the complete variable domain is EADIYQTPRYLVIGTGKKITLECSQTMGHDKMYWYQQDPGMELHLIHYSYGVNSTEKGDLSSESTVSRIRTEHFPLTLESARPSHTSQYLCASSELRATGNEQFFGPGTRLTVL.

The rearrangement links TRBV7-1 to TRBJ2-7; possible D gene TRBD2, 7 bases. TRBV7-1 is an open reading frame, and its role is uncertain. V was shortened by 7 bases and J by 0 bases, with 28 bases between the two germline ends. CDR3 length: 19 amino acids. CDR3 nucleotide sequence: TGTGCCAGCATTCCCACCCGGCTAGCGGACAGTTCTCTCTCCTACGAGCAGTACTTC. Protein product: CASIPTRLADSSLSYEQYF.

In regard to this clonotype: A single base separates this from a much larger clone, so it may be a read error. The V call is TRBV27, the J call TRBJ1-2, with D perhaps matching TRBD1 (6 bases). Germline CDR1 MNHEY, CDR2 SMNVEV (reference sequence). CDR3 length: 13 residues. Trimming left V 3 bases short and J 7 bases short, with 12 bases between. In DNA form, the CDR3 reads TGTGCCAGCAGTTTGAACAGGGAGGTTGGCTACACCTTC. Encoded protein: CASSLNREVGYTF.

The chain joins TRBV20-1 to TRBJ2-1; possibly TRBD1 or TRBD2 for D (6 bases each). From germline, CDR1 is DFQATT and CDR2 SNEGSKA (reference sequence). This CDR3 is 11 amino acids long. V was trimmed by 5 bases and J by 10 bases, leaving 12 bases between them. In DNA, the CDR3 is TGCAGTGCTGGGAGAGGGGGGGAGCAGTTCTTC. It specifies CSAGRGGEQFF.

This clonotype occurred many times. The chain couples TRBV9 to TRBJ1-2, with a tentative D call TRBD1 (6 bases). This CDR3 is built from 13 residues. Per the germline V gene, CDR1 is SGDLS and CDR2 is YYNGEE. The V and J ends lost 3 bases and 5 bases respectively, with 11 bases between them. CDR3 nucleotides: TGTGCCAGCAGCGGAGGGGGTTTTTATGGCTACACCTTC. This translates into CASSGGGFYGYTF.